This TCR beta chain came from a study of technical replicates of blood from a few donors. Concerning this clone: Other DNA sequences of this sample code for an identical CDR3.

Generated by immunoSEQ multiplex PCR, the TCRdb table keeps only in-frame clones and is missing some. The table has about 97,000 clones, approximately 96% seen once. The CDR3 has 13 amino acids. V lost 2 bases, J lost 3 bases, and 8 bases lay in between. The germline V gene has CDR1 SGDLS and CDR2 YYNGEE. The rearrangement joins TRBV9 to TRBJ1-2, with TRBD1 as a possible D gene (5 bases). The sequence was collected from a human donor in good health. Material: T cells isolated from PBMCs. The CDR3 loop is CASSVGGDYGYTF. The CDR3 DNA is TGTGCCAGCAGCGTCGGGGGGGACTATGGCTACACCTTC.